This T cell receptor (beta chain) comes out of a study of a mutant IDH1 vaccine in newly diagnosed glioma (dated by TCRdb to about 2021). In terms of the full investigation: Of the approximately 30 treated patients, approximately 60% were male and about 40% were female, and the mean age was approximately 40 years. Peripheral blood was collected at six visits: V03 (baseline), V05, V07, V10, V12 and V13. Longitudinal TCRB deep sequencing was performed for about two dozen treated patients wherever samples were available for exploratory analyses. Before enrollment, most patients had been given radiochemotherapy with temozolomide as standard therapy, while the rest had received either radiotherapy alone or temozolomide alone. What the study reported, not specific to this receptor: The authors noted that analyses of patient blood samples could not be reproduced because of sample limitations. Availability determined which PBMC samples were chosen for TCRB deep sequencing. Immune responses induced by the vaccine were seen in roughly 92% of patients across multiple MHC alleles. Pseudoprogression seemed to be unrelated to changes in the top peripheral T cell clonotypes found by TCRB sequencing.

The time point label for this specimen denotes: baseline, week 1 (first vaccination visit). Reading the label with the study, this specimen's treatment or condition is: pre-vaccination baseline after standard-of-care therapy. The donors had newly diagnosed IDH1-mutant astrocytomas of WHO grade 3 or 4 that showed loss of nuclear ATRX. The samples were drawn from NOA16, a multicentre, single-arm, open-label phase I trial in Germany that tested a mutant IDH1 peptide vaccine in humans for the first time. Blood drawn at visit V03 was used as the baseline sample for immunogenicity testing. Genomic DNA for TCRB sequencing was isolated from EDTA blood with the DNeasy Blood and Tissue Kit. The library relied on the immunoSEQ multiplex PCR assay. The hsTCRB Kit was used according to the manufacturer's protocol to amplify rearranged TCR beta chain sequences. TCRB libraries were sequenced on an Illumina MiSeq. As for the authors' bioinformatics: The kit vendor's proprietary platform handled demultiplexing, trimming and gene mapping. Imported from immuneACCESS, the table was reduced by TCRdb to in-frame sequences with V and J called. These copies leave out some clones; in studies compared against another copy, an unresolved V gene accounts for under half, and the cause of the remainder is not known. V and J calls plus clone size are reproduced from that table; the DNA served to infer D and trimming. In all, the sample holds 60,000 to 75,000 clones, and 75% to 85% of those were seen once. The ten most abundant clones make up approximately 8.2% of the sample.

This clone has a handful of counts. Its antigen remains unidentified. No base quality information exists; no much larger clone differs at one position. The CDR3 numbers 16 residues from cysteine through phenylalanine. Of all the DNA, just the CDR3 is kept, 48 bases in frame from base 1. CDR1 is given as MDHEN and CDR2 as SYDVKM, both from the germline V gene. For this chain, trimming is 5 bases at the V end and 4 bases at the J end, and the number of junction bases without a gene match is 11. This sequence was found in a man aged 50 or older with glioma. This specimen consisted of PBMCs, obtained from a glioma patient treated with radiotherapy, temozolomide or both. The chain employs TRBV28 and TRBJ1-2; TRBD1 lines up with 9 middle nucleotides. The CDR3 sequence is CASSAYRDRELYGYTF. The sequenced DNA: TGTGCCAGCAGTGCCTACCGGGACAGGGAGCTCTATGGCTACACCTTC.